A selection of T cell receptor beta chains follows, all from one sample in a study of cytomegalovirus exposure and HLA in healthy donors. The assay was immunoSEQ multiplex PCR, and TCRdb's table has in-frame clones only and misses some. The sample contains approximately 160,000 clones, approximately 86% of which appear only once. Sequenced: PBMCs. These receptor sequences come from a woman in her late teens or twenties in good health and CMV-seronegative. CDR3s include the opening cysteine and the closing phenylalanine or tryptophan. The order of the fields is CDR3 protein, CDR3 DNA, clone size, V gene, J gene, D gene. The D gene is left open where the match is weak. Clone size is shown for a subset of rows, as once, few, many or a class of expanded clone.

CASSLGAGPKGETQYF	TGCGCCAGCAGCTTGGGGGCGGGACCCAAGGGAGAGACCCAGTACTTC	.	TRBV5-1	TRBJ2-5	.
CASTRQGSAYEQYF	TGTGCCAGCACGCGACAGGGTTCGGCCTACGAGCAGTACTTC	.	TRBV2	TRBJ2-7	TRBD1
CASSDRTGDEQYF	TGTGCCAGCAGCGATAGGACTGGGGACGAGCAGTACTTC	.	TRBV14	TRBJ2-7	.
CASGGDNYGYTF	TGTGCCAGCGGCGGGGACAACTATGGCTACACCTTC	once	TRBV2	TRBJ1-2	.
CASSGEGGIMNEQYF	TGTGCCAGCAGTGGGGAGGGTGGGATCATGAACGAGCAGTACTTC	.	TRBV2	TRBJ2-7	TRBD2
CATRTGNSPLHF	TGTGCCACCAGAACGGGGAACTCACCCCTCCACTTT	.	TRBV15	TRBJ1-6	.
CASSFRGGEFF	TGCGCCAGCAGCTTTAGGGGAGGGGAGTTCTTC	.	TRBV5-1	TRBJ2-1	TRBD2
CAISDFGTDAGAFF	TGTGCCATCAGTGACTTCGGGACAGATGCTGGGGCTTTCTTT	.	TRBV10-3	TRBJ1-1	TRBD1
CASSEGEAGYSNQPQHF	TGTGCCAGCAGTGAAGGCGAGGCAGGGTATAGCAATCAGCCCCAGCATTTT	.	TRBV6-1	TRBJ1-5	.
CSVEWGVATGVTDTQYF	TGCAGCGTTGAATGGGGAGTCGCCACAGGGGTAACAGATACGCAGTATTTT	.	TRBV29-1	TRBJ2-3	TRBD1
CASSTRRESGELFF	TGCGCCAGCAGTACCCGACGGGAGTCCGGGGAGCTGTTTTTT	.	TRBV10-1	TRBJ2-2	.
CASSLSTSGSSYEQFF	TGTGCCAGCAGCTTATCGACTAGCGGGAGTTCATATGAGCAGTTCTTC	.	TRBV9	TRBJ2-1	TRBD2
CASSSDGRGLYEQYF	TGTGCCAGCAGCTCCGACGGGAGGGGGCTTTACGAGCAGTACTTC	.	TRBV27	TRBJ2-7	.
CASSLAGQPTNTGELFF	TGTGCCAGCAGCTTGGCCGGACAGCCTACGAACACCGGGGAGCTGTTTTTT	.	TRBV5-4	TRBJ2-2	.
CASSQDPGSRGELFF	TGCGCCAGCAGCCAAGATCCGGGATCCCGCGGGGAGCTGTTTTTT	.	TRBV4-3	TRBJ2-2	.
CASSRDRVEGGNTIYF	TGTGCCAGCAGCCGGGACAGGGTAGAGGGTGGAAACACCATATATTTT	.	TRBV21-1	TRBJ1-3	.
CASSPGTGLLNSPLHF	TGTGCCAGTAGCCCCGGGACAGGGTTGTTGAATTCACCCCTCCACTTT	.	TRBV9	TRBJ1-6	TRBD1
CASLYGGNRGTQYF	TGTGCCAGCCTATACGGGGGGAATCGGGGAACGCAGTATTTT	.	TRBV6-1	TRBJ2-3	TRBD2
CASSLQRSQGAYEQYF	TGTGCCAGCAGCTTACAGCGGTCGCAGGGGGCCTACGAGCAGTACTTC	.	TRBV7-2	TRBJ2-7	TRBD1
CASSTGTGVATDTQYF	TGTGCCAGCAGCACAGGGACAGGGGTAGCCACAGATACGCAGTATTTT	.	TRBV13	TRBJ2-3	TRBD1
CSVNGVRTGNANYGYTF	TGCAGCGTTAATGGGGTTCGGACAGGAAATGCTAACTATGGCTACACCTTC	.	TRBV29-1	TRBJ1-2	TRBD1
CASSGDRLYEQYF	TGCGCCAGCAGCGGGGACAGGCTTTACGAGCAGTACTTC	.	TRBV5-1	TRBJ2-7	TRBD1
CASSPMGTATNYGYTF	TGTGCCAGTAGCCCAATGGGGACAGCTACTAACTATGGCTACACCTTC	.	TRBV19	TRBJ1-2	TRBD1
CASSASGLADEQFF	TGTGCCAGCAGCGCATCCGGACTAGCCGATGAGCAGTTCTTC	few	TRBV9	TRBJ2-1	TRBD2
CASSLLSSSLNEQFF	TGCGCCAGCAGCTTGCTCAGTAGCAGTCTCAATGAGCAGTTCTTC	.	TRBV5-1	TRBJ2-1	.
CASSQADRSNYGYTF	TGTGCCAGCAGCCAAGCGGACAGATCTAACTATGGCTACACCTTC	.	TRBV4-2	TRBJ1-2	.
CSKGQGGEQYF	TGCAGTAAAGGACAGGGGGGCGAGCAGTACTTC	.	TRBV20-1	TRBJ2-7	TRBD1